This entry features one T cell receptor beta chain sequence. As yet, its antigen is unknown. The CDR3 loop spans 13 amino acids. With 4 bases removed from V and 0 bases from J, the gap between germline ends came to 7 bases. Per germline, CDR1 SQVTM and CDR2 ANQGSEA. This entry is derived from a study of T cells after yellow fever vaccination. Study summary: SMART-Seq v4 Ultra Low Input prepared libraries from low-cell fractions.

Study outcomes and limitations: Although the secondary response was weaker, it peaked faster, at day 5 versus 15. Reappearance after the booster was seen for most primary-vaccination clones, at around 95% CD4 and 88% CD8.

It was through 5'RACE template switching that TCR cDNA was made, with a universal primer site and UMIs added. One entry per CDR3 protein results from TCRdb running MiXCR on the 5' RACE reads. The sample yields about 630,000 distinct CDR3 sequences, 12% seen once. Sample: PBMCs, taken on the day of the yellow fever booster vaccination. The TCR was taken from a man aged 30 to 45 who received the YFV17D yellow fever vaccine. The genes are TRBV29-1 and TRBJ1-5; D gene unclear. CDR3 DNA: TGCAGCGTTGCACTGACTAGCAATCAGCCCCAGCATTTT. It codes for CSVALTSNQPQHF. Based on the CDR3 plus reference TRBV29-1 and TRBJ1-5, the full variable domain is SAVISQKPSRDICQRGTSLTIQCQVDSQVTMMFWYRQQPGQSLTLIATANQGSEATYESGFVIDKFPISRPNLTFSTLTVSNMSPEDSSIYLCSVALTSNQPQHFGDGTRLSIL.